Described below is a single T cell receptor (beta chain) sequence and its context. TCR beta CDR3 regions were amplified from RNA transcripts. Second-round multiplex PCR came after first-round RT-PCR with HTBI primers. One entry per CDR3 protein results from TCRdb running MiXCR on the multiplex PCR reads. The data show 200,000 to 250,000 distinct CDR3 sequences, with about 22% seen just once and 35% to 55% held by the top ten. This sample is part of a study of Graves' ophthalmopathy and Graves' hyperthyroidism. Trimming stripped 2 bases from V and 5 bases from J, with 13 bases between. The CDR3 consists of 14 residues. The germline V gene has CDR1 SEHNR and CDR2 FQNEAQ (reference sequence).

The TCR sequence derives from a woman aged 50 to 60 with Graves' ophthalmopathy. Sequencing was performed on peripheral blood. The J gene is TRBJ2-7, the V gene TRBV7-9; D perhaps matches TRBD1 (6 bases). This CDR3 reads CASSLLVEGDEQYF. CDR3 sequence (DNA): TGTGCCAGCAGCTTACTTGTCGAGGGGGACGAGCAGTACTTC.